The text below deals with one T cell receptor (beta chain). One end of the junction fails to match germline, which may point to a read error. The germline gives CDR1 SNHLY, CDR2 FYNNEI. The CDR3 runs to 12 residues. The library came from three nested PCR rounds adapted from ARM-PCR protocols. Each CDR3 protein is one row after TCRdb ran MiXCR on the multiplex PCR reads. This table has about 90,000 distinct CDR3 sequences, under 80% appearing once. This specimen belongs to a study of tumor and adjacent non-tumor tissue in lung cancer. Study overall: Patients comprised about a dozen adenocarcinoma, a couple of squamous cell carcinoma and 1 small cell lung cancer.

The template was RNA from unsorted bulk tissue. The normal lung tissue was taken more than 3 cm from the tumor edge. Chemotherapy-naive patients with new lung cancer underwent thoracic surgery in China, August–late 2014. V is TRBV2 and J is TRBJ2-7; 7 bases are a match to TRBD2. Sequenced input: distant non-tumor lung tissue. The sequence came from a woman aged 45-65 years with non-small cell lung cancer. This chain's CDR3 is CASKRGAYEHYF. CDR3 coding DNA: TGTGCCAGCAAGCGGGGCGCCTACGAGCACTATTTC.